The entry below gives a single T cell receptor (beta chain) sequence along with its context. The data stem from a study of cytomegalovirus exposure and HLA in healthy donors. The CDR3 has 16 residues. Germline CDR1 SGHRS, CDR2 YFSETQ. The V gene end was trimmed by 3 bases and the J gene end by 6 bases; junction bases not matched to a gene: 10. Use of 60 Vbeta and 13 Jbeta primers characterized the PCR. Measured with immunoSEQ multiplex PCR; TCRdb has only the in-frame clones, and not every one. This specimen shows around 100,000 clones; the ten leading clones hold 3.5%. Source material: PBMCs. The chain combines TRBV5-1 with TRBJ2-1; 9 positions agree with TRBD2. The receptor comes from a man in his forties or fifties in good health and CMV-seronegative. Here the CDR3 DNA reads TGCGCCAGCAGCTGGGTCGTAGGTAGCGGGGGCAATGAGCAGTTCTTC. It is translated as CASSWVVGSGGNEQFF.